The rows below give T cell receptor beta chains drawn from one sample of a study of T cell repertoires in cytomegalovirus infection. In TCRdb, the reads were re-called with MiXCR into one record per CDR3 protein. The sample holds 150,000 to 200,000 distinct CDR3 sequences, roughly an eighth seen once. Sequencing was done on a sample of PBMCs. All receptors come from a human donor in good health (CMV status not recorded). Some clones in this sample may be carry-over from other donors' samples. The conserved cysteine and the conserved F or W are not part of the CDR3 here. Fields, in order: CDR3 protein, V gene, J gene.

CDR3 protein: ASSLTDIQY
V gene: TRBV11-2
J gene: TRBJ2-4

CDR3 protein: ASSSPGVGRPQH
V gene: TRBV28
J gene: TRBJ1-5

CDR3 protein: ASSLSIRDQETQY
V gene: TRBV11-3
J gene: TRBJ2-5

CDR3 protein: ASGLVLPGHRNQPQH
V gene: TRBV12-5
J gene: TRBJ1-5

CDR3 protein: ASSREVGFGTGELF
V gene: TRBV4-3
J gene: TRBJ2-2

CDR3 protein: ASSETGGHTGELF
V gene: TRBV2
J gene: TRBJ2-2

CDR3 protein: ASSVGGDHSYEQY
V gene: TRBV9
J gene: TRBJ2-7

CDR3 protein: ASRDGGADGYT
V gene: TRBV5-1
J gene: TRBJ1-2

CDR3 protein: ASSSRTGFNEQF
V gene: TRBV7-3
J gene: TRBJ2-1

CDR3 protein: ASRPGTLRTDTQY
V gene: TRBV12-3/TRBV12-4
J gene: TRBJ2-3

CDR3 protein: ATSEGQWENIQY
V gene: TRBV24-1
J gene: TRBJ2-4

CDR3 protein: ASSLSGTVNTEAF
V gene: TRBV7-8
J gene: TRBJ1-1

CDR3 protein: ASSFRTGAYEQY
V gene: TRBV7-3
J gene: TRBJ2-7

CDR3 protein: ALGTGGGSYEQY
V gene: TRBV12-5
J gene: TRBJ2-7

CDR3 protein: ASRTGGAAEAF
V gene: TRBV6-2/TRBV6-3
J gene: TRBJ1-1

CDR3 protein: SARLRGSYNEQF
V gene: TRBV20-1
J gene: TRBJ2-1

CDR3 protein: ASAPGQAYNEQF
V gene: TRBV12-5
J gene: TRBJ2-1

CDR3 protein: ASSLGQGNEKLF
V gene: TRBV7-9
J gene: TRBJ1-4

CDR3 protein: ASSFLLEDTIY
V gene: TRBV18
J gene: TRBJ1-3

CDR3 protein: SVEGGPAARTDTQY
V gene: TRBV29-1
J gene: TRBJ2-3

CDR3 protein: ASSPWVLQGAIFGYT
V gene: TRBV28
J gene: TRBJ1-2

CDR3 protein: ASGSTGYGYT
V gene: TRBV6-2/TRBV6-3
J gene: TRBJ1-2

CDR3 protein: ASSLSSEQY
V gene: TRBV7-8
J gene: TRBJ2-7

CDR3 protein: ASSPPGAASYEQY
V gene: TRBV28
J gene: TRBJ2-7

CDR3 protein: ASSLDQGFIQY
V gene: TRBV5-1
J gene: TRBJ2-4

CDR3 protein: ASSLGPGQGASEAF
V gene: TRBV7-2
J gene: TRBJ1-1

CDR3 protein: ASSILQGMNTEAF
V gene: TRBV19
J gene: TRBJ1-1

CDR3 protein: ASSLERTPDDSNQPQH
V gene: TRBV5-1
J gene: TRBJ1-5

CDR3 protein: ANSLPWRTGRTEAF
V gene: TRBV28
J gene: TRBJ1-1

CDR3 protein: ASSSDRSSGNTIY
V gene: TRBV7-2
J gene: TRBJ1-3

CDR3 protein: ASSILAGLSTDTQY
V gene: TRBV11-2
J gene: TRBJ2-3

CDR3 protein: ASSIAPGIWTEAF
V gene: TRBV19
J gene: TRBJ1-1

CDR3 protein: ASSPYTEFQTDTQY
V gene: TRBV23-1
J gene: TRBJ2-3

CDR3 protein: ASSYRGTYGYT
V gene: TRBV7-9
J gene: TRBJ1-2

CDR3 protein: ASRRTSGPDTQY
V gene: TRBV6-2/TRBV6-3
J gene: TRBJ2-3

CDR3 protein: ASRLGASGGSTDTQY
V gene: TRBV7-3
J gene: TRBJ2-3

CDR3 protein: ASSLSSGAPTDTQY
V gene: TRBV28
J gene: TRBJ2-3

CDR3 protein: ASSGRVNEQY
V gene: TRBV5-6
J gene: TRBJ2-7

CDR3 protein: ASRGAGGADTQY
V gene: TRBV6-5
J gene: TRBJ2-3

CDR3 protein: GGGQTYEQY
V gene: TRBV29-1
J gene: TRBJ2-7

CDR3 protein: SVAEPRQGKNIQY
V gene: TRBV20-1
J gene: TRBJ2-4

CDR3 protein: ASSHTGDRGYT
V gene: TRBV7-2
J gene: TRBJ1-2

CDR3 protein: ASSYAPPSYEQY
V gene: TRBV6-2/TRBV6-3
J gene: TRBJ2-7

CDR3 protein: ASSKREDYGYT
V gene: TRBV4-1
J gene: TRBJ1-2

CDR3 protein: ASRRLREYSNQPQH
V gene: TRBV28
J gene: TRBJ1-5

CDR3 protein: SGSLKETQY
V gene: TRBV29-1
J gene: TRBJ2-5

CDR3 protein: ATDRGNEQY
V gene: TRBV6-2/TRBV6-3
J gene: TRBJ2-7

CDR3 protein: ASSPRGETQY
V gene: TRBV7-9
J gene: TRBJ2-5